The 26 T cell receptor beta chains below all came from one sample that was sequenced in a study of T cell repertoires in cytomegalovirus infection. These receptors have no known antigen. TCRdb itself ran the reads through MiXCR, one entry per CDR3 protein. The sample carries approximately 300,000 distinct CDR3 sequences, under 35% recorded once. The specimen comprised cultured PBMCs, sampled from culture after CMV antigen stimulation. The receptors derive from a human donor in good health (CMV status not recorded). Some clones in this sample may be carry-over from other donors' samples.

This clonotype was recorded a few times. The chain has TRBV28 and TRBJ2-5, with TRBD1 as a possible D gene (6 bases). CDR3 length: 14 residues. V gave up 4 bases and J gave up 3 bases, with 12 bases separating them. The germline V gene has CDR1 MDHEN and CDR2 SYDVKM. CDR3 sequence: CASSSPQGKETQYF. The CDR3 nucleotides read TGTGCCAGCAGTTCCCCGCAGGGGAAAGAGACCCAGTACTTC.

This clonotype occurred a few times. The chain combines TRBV7-2 with TRBJ1-1, with D possibly matching TRBD1 (5 bases). V lost 6 bases to trimming and J lost 3 bases, with 17 bases between them. Germline V gives CDR1 SGHTA, CDR2 FQGNSA. The CDR3 runs 15 residues. The CDR3 here is CASSRAPGADTEAFF. CDR3 nucleotides: TGTGCCAGCAGTCGAGCACCCGGGGCGGACACTGAAGCTTTCTTT. The variable domain in full, with the rest retrieved from reference TRBV7-2 and TRBJ1-1, is GAGVSQSPSNKVTEKGKDVELRCDPISGHTALYWYRQSLGQGLEFLIYFQGNSAPDKSGLPSDRFSAERTGGSVSTLTIQRTQQEDSAVYLCASSRAPGADTEAFFGQGTRLTVV.

This clonotype was detected many times. J is TRBJ1-1 and V is TRBV9, with D tentatively TRBD1 (6 bases). CDR3 length equals 15 residues. The germline V gene has CDR1 SGDLS and CDR2 YYNGEE. V gave up 2 bases and J gave up 1 base, with 12 bases separating them. The CDR3 DNA is TGTGCCAGCAGCGTGACAGGAGGAACGAACACTGAAGCTTTCTTT. This sequence encodes CASSVTGGTNTEAFF.

V gene TRBV7-6 combines with J gene TRBJ1-2; 11 bases map to TRBD1. Trimming at V came to 8 bases and at J to 2 bases, leaving 4 bases not matched to a gene. CDR3 length equals 14 residues. CDR1 and CDR2 (germline): SGHVS, FNYEAQ. The CDR3 protein is CASGGQGANYGYTF. In DNA, the CDR3 is TGTGCCAGCGGTGGACAGGGGGCGAACTATGGCTACACCTTC.

This clonotype has a handful of counts. The J gene is TRBJ2-7, the V gene TRBV6-2 or TRBV6-3; TRBD1 matches 9 bases. V lost 2 bases, J lost 6 bases, and 2 bases stayed unmatched. This CDR3 has 13 residues. CDR1 and CDR2 from the germline V gene are MNHEY and SVGEGT. The CDR3 region has the DNA TGTGCCAGCAGTTACGCGGACAGGGGCGAGCAGTACTTC. Translation gives CASSYADRGEQYF.

This clonotype was counted a few times. This chain joins TRBV12-3 or TRBV12-4 and TRBJ1-1; D is possibly TRBD1 (5 bases). This CDR3 comprises 13 residues. V was clipped by 7 bases and J by 2 bases, with 11 bases between them. In DNA, the CDR3 is TGTGCCAGCACTCCCAGGGCCAACACTGAAGCTTTCTTT. Amino acids: CASTPRANTEAFF.

The chain recombines TRBV28 with TRBJ2-1, with TRBD2 matching 8 bases. The CDR3 contains 15 residues. V trimming: 5 bases; J trimming: 5 bases; junction bases outside the gene matches: 8. The germline V gene has CDR1 MDHEN and CDR2 SYDVKM. CDR3 loop: CASSPGGASNNEQFF. CDR3 coding DNA: TGTGCCAGCAGTCCCGGGGGGGCTAGCAACAATGAGCAGTTCTTC.

There are a few counts of this clonotype. The genes are TRBV7-9 and TRBJ2-2, with 7 bases identical to TRBD2. The germline V gene encodes CDR1 SEHNR and CDR2 FQNEAQ (reference sequence). This CDR3 spans 16 amino acids. Trimming took 5 bases from V and 8 from J; bases not matched to a gene: 14. The CDR3 region has the DNA TGTGCCAGCAGCCCGGAAGCGGGACGGAACAATGGGGAGCTGTTTTTT. Translation gives CASSPEAGRNNGELFF.

Many counts were recorded for this clonotype. The rearrangement links TRBV19 to TRBJ1-1; the D gene is possibly TRBD1 (6 bases). This CDR3 has 15 amino acids. Germline V CDR1 and CDR2: LNHDA, SQIVND (reference sequence). V dropped 7 bases and J dropped 1 base, with 16 bases sitting between them. The CDR3: CASIPQGRGNTEAFF. CDR3 nucleotides: TGTGCCAGTATCCCCCAGGGGAGGGGGAACACTGAAGCTTTCTTT. The whole variable domain, remainder taken from reference TRBV19 and TRBJ1-1, is DGGITQSPKYLFRKEGQNVTLSCEQNLNHDAMYWYRQDPGQGLRLIYYSQIVNDFQKGDIAEGYSVSREKKESFPLTVTSAQKNPTAFYLCASIPQGRGNTEAFFGQGTRLTVV.

This chain connects TRBV7-2 to TRBJ1-2; D not resolved. V was clipped by 4 bases and J by 3 bases, with 21 bases between them. This CDR3 comprises 17 residues. Germline V lookup: CDR1 SGHTA, CDR2 FQGNSA. The CDR3 DNA sequence: TGTGCCAGCAGCTCCCTTGCGGGGTACGGACGATACTATGGCTACACCTTC. It translates to CASSSLAGYGRYYGYTF.

This clonotype was observed many times. The chain has TRBV7-2 and TRBJ1-2, with 7 bases aligning to TRBD1. This CDR3 comprises 16 residues. The germline V gene has CDR1 SGHTA and CDR2 FQGNSA. The V segment lost 0 bases and the J segment 2 bases; nucleotides outside the gene matches: 6. In DNA, the CDR3 is TGTGCCAGCAGCTTAGCATCAGGGGGTTCCAACTATGGCTACACCTTC. As protein: CASSLASGGSNYGYTF.

This clonotype was picked up a small number of times. This chain joins TRBV9 and TRBJ2-5; 9 positions match TRBD2. The CDR3 extends over 16 amino acids. Germline V gives CDR1 SGDLS, CDR2 YYNGEE. The ends lost 0 bases at V and 5 bases at J; junction bases unmatched: 8. CDR3 sequence reads: CASSVGGRGGRETQYF. CDR3 coding DNA: TGTGCCAGCAGCGTAGGAGGGCGGGGGGGCCGTGAGACCCAGTACTTC.

This clonotype occurred many times. The chain couples TRBV11-2 to TRBJ2-5, with D perhaps matching TRBD2 (6 bases). The ends were cut back, 6 bases at V and 5 bases at J, with 7 bases in the middle. Germline assignment: CDR1 SGHAT and CDR2 FQNNGV. The CDR3 is 11 residues long. As DNA, the CDR3 is TGTGCCAGCAGACGGGGGGAGACCCAGTACTTC. It translates to CASRRGETQYF.

This clonotype was observed a handful of times. The chain recombines TRBV6-2 or TRBV6-3 with TRBJ2-1; a possible D gene is TRBD1 (5 bases). The CDR3 loop spans 13 amino acids. V lost 5 bases and J lost 6, with 11 bases in between. In germline, CDR1 is MNHEY, CDR2 SVGEGT. The CDR3 protein is CASSVTGSNEQFF. CDR3 nucleotide sequence: TGTGCCAGCAGTGTCACAGGCTCCAATGAGCAGTTCTTC.

This clonotype was found many times. This chain uses TRBV7-2 with TRBJ2-5, with 8 bases matching TRBD2. Losses at the gene ends were 5 bases for V and 5 bases for J; bases not matched to a gene: 7. The CDR3 runs to 14 residues. Germline values: CDR1 SGHTA, CDR2 FQGNSA. The CDR3 sequence is CASSRAGVTETQYF. DNA for the CDR3: TGTGCCAGCAGCCGAGCGGGAGTTACGGAGACCCAGTACTTC.

CDR3 sequence reads: CASSGYFNSNQPQHF. CDR3 in DNA: TGTGCCAGCAGTGGTTACTTTAATAGCAATCAGCCCCAGCATTTT. The chain links TRBV6-1 to TRBJ1-5, with unresolved D. Trimming cost V 4 bases and J 0 bases, with 10 bases left between them. The germline V gene encodes CDR1 MNHNS and CDR2 SASEGT. The CDR3 extends over 15 amino acids.

The chain recombines TRBV2 with TRBJ2-3, with 8 bases that match TRBD2. From germline, CDR1 is SNHLY and CDR2 FYNNEI. After removal of 4 bases from V and 5 bases from J, the junction contained 5 bases not matched to a gene. The length of the CDR3 is 14 residues. The chain's CDR3 is CASSVSGAGDTQYF. CDR3 nucleotide sequence: TGTGCCAGCAGTGTTAGCGGGGCGGGAGATACGCAGTATTTT. Variable domain in full (rest from reference TRBV2 and TRBJ2-3): EPEVTQTPSHQVTQMGQEVILRCVPISNHLYFYWYRQILGQKVEFLVSFYNNEISEKSEIFDDQFSVERPDGSNFTLKIRSTKLEDSAMYFCASSVSGAGDTQYFGPGTRLTVL.

This clonotype has just a few counts. The chain joins TRBV4-2 to TRBJ1-3, with D hard to call. Trimming took 0 bases from V and 0 from J, leaving 6 bases between them. Germline lookup yields CDR1 LGHNA and CDR2 YNFKEQ. This CDR3 contains 15 residues. CDR3 sequence: CASSQDMSSGNTIYF. The CDR3 bases are TGTGCCAGCAGCCAAGACATGTCCTCTGGAAACACCATATATTTT.

V and J are TRBV24-1 and TRBJ1-1, with unresolved D. The V gene lost 3 bases and the J gene lost 11 bases, with 9 bases spanning the gap. The CDR3 consists of 11 residues. Germline V gene data show CDR1 as KGHDR and CDR2 as SFDVKD. The CDR3 spells CATSDGTRAFF. The CDR3 nucleotides are TGTGCCACCAGTGATGGAACACGTGCTTTCTTT.

In its sample, this clonotype was seen a few times. The chain uses TRBV7-8 and TRBJ1-5; D possibly corresponds to TRBD1 (5 bases). This CDR3 spans 17 amino acids. Between the trimmed V and J ends, which lost 4 bases and 6 bases, there was a span of 22 bases. CDR1 and CDR2 from the germline V gene are SGHVS and FQNEAQ. The CDR3 here is CASSSSRRAGGIQPQHF. CDR3 nucleotide sequence: TGTGCCAGCAGCTCCAGTCGCAGGGCAGGAGGGATTCAGCCCCAGCATTTT.

This clonotype was seen at least ten times. The V and J genes are TRBV5-1 and TRBJ2-7; TRBD1 or TRBD2 may be the D gene (5 bases each). The V end was cut by 1 base, the J end by 2 bases, with 10 bases between. The CDR3 totals 14 residues. Germline CDR1 reads SGHRS; CDR2 reads YFSETQ. This CDR3 reads CASSLSQGPYEQYF. DNA for the CDR3: TGCGCCAGCAGCTTGTCGCAGGGACCCTACGAGCAGTACTTC.

This clonotype was detected ten times or more. The gene calls are TRBV24-1 and TRBJ1-3, with no clear D. CDR3 length: 15 residues. Germline CDR1 KGHDR, CDR2 SFDVKD. Trimming cost V 4 bases and J 1 base, with 10 bases left between them. The CDR3 region has the DNA TGTGCCACCAGTGAGGCTCCGGGATCTGGAAACACCATATATTTT. Its translation is CATSEAPGSGNTIYF.

This clonotype has more than one count but fewer than ten. CDR3 loop: CSARDWAVNSPLHF. DNA for the CDR3: TGCAGTGCTAGAGATTGGGCAGTAAATTCACCCCTCCACTTT. The chain couples TRBV20-1 to TRBJ1-6; D unresolved. The V and J ends lost 0 bases and 7 bases respectively, with 10 bases between them. The CDR3 has 14 amino acids. CDR1 is DFQATT, CDR2 SNEGSKA, per germline (reference sequence).

This clonotype occurred a few times. The chain uses TRBV19 and TRBJ1-5; no definite D call. V was pared by 2 bases and J by 1 base, with 9 bases between. This CDR3 comprises 15 residues. The germline CDR1 and CDR2 sequences are LNHDA and SQIVND (reference sequence). The CDR3 DNA follows: TGTGCCAGTAGTATAAGTACACCGAGCAATCAGCCCCAGCATTTT. Its translation is CASSISTPSNQPQHF. Full variable domain (remainder filled in from reference TRBV19 and TRBJ1-5): DGGITQSPKYLFRKEGQNVTLSCEQNLNHDAMYWYRQDPGQGLRLIYYSQIVNDFQKGDIAEGYSVSREKKESFPLTVTSAQKNPTAFYLCASSISTPSNQPQHFGDGTRLSIL.

The J gene is TRBJ1-3, the V gene TRBV7-6, with D perhaps TRBD1 (5 bases). CDR1 and CDR2 (germline): SGHVS, FNYEAQ. The germline V and J ends were trimmed by 11 bases and 1 base, with 12 bases remaining between them. The length of the CDR3 is 13 residues. This CDR3 reads CASRGGSGNTIYF. CDR3 DNA: TGTGCCTCGCGGGGGGGTTCTGGAAACACCATATATTTT.

CDR3: CASSLGVGSGDEQYF. The CDR3 DNA reads TGTGCCAGCAGCTTAGGCGTCGGTAGCGGGGACGAGCAGTACTTC. The chain has TRBV13 and TRBJ2-7, with 8 bases lining up with TRBD2. CDR1 PRHDT and CDR2 FYEKMQ come from the germline V gene (reference sequence). This CDR3 spans 15 amino acids. V lost 0 bases, J lost 5 bases, and 6 bases stayed unmatched.